The following is a T cell receptor (beta chain) sequence with its context. The data were taken from a study of T cell responses to AZD1222 COVID-19 vaccine. The repertoire was sequenced with immunoSEQ multiplex PCR; TCRdb's copy has only in-frame clones and lacks some. This sample carries 110,000 to 150,000 clones, over 90% of them seen once, and the ten largest clones take just over 5%. The CDR3 totals 15 residues. Unmatched junction bases numbered 8, after V lost 2 bases and J lost 6 bases. Germline V gene data show CDR1 as SEHNR and CDR2 as FQNEAQ (reference sequence). This sequence originates from an adult in good health. The chain is built from TRBV7-9 and TRBJ2-7; 9 bases line up with TRBD2. Sequencing used peripheral blood, obtained on day 0 of AZD1222 vaccination. The CDR3 region has the DNA TGTGCCAGCAGCTTAAAGCGGGGGGCAGGGACCGAGCAGTACTTC. Protein: CASSLKRGAGTEQYF.